The 13 T cell receptor beta chains below all came from one sample that was sequenced in a study of T cells expressing NK-cell markers. TCRdb re-analyzed the 5' RACE reads; it lists each CDR3 protein once, without DNA. Here the sample table reports over 250,000 distinct CDR3 sequences. Input material: blood T cells: a sorted CD56 or NKG2C T cell subset, CD4+ or CD8+ T cells, or bulk PBMC T cells (not recorded which). These receptors were collected from a woman between 18 and 70 years old in good health.

The chain is built from TRBV30 and TRBJ1-1. Germline values: CDR1 GTSNPN, CDR2 SVGIG (reference sequence). This CDR3 spans 15 amino acids. The CDR3 sequence is CAWIRGEGFGYEAFF.

This chain joins TRBV7-2 and TRBJ1-5. CDR3 length: 15 amino acids. Germline-derived CDR1 and CDR2 are SGHTA and FQGNSA. The CDR3 loop is CASSLQQHSNQPQHF.

The chain employs TRBV7-2 and TRBJ2-7; TCRdb calls TRBD1, which cannot be checked without DNA. From germline, CDR1 is SGHTA and CDR2 FQGNSA. The CDR3 has 13 residues. The CDR3 sequence is CASSSFSGYEQYF.

V and J are TRBV29-1 and TRBJ2-2. The CDR3 spans 13 residues. Germline assignment: CDR1 SQVTM and CDR2 ANQGSEA. This chain's CDR3 is CSVAAMNTGELFF.

This chain uses TRBV6-5 with TRBJ1-4. Germline V gene lookup returns CDR1 MNHEY and CDR2 SVGAGI. The CDR3 length is 16 residues. CDR3 protein: CASSYSTGTADEKLFF.

This chain connects TRBV28 to TRBJ2-3. Germline CDR1 reads MDHEN; CDR2 reads SYDVKM. This CDR3 is built from 14 residues. The CDR3 is CASSLGIGTDTQYF.

This sequence joins TRBV2 and TRBJ1-4. Germline assignment: CDR1 SNHLY and CDR2 FYNNEI. CDR3 size: 13 residues. This chain's CDR3 is CASSGLDGEKLFF.

The rearrangement uses TRBV4-2 and TRBJ2-1; TCRdb gives TRBD2 as the D gene, but with no DNA this cannot be confirmed. The CDR3 covers 16 residues. Germline V gene data show CDR1 as LGHNA and CDR2 as YNFKEQ. The CDR3 region is CASSPLRGGTYNEQFF.

The rearrangement links TRBV10-3 to TRBJ2-4; TCRdb lists TRBD1, though no DNA is available to test this call. The CDR3 contains 15 residues. Germline CDR1 ENHRY, CDR2 SYGVKD. CDR3 amino acids: CAISHSGTAKNIQYF.

The chain couples TRBV7-8 to TRBJ2-3. This CDR3 comprises 14 residues. Germline CDR1 and CDR2: SGHVS and FQNEAQ. The CDR3 protein is CASSLVRPTDTQYF.

J is TRBJ2-1 and V is TRBV18; with no DNA, the TCRdb D assignment of TRBD1 cannot be verified. The length of the CDR3 is 16 residues. Germline CDR1 KGHSH, CDR2 LQKENI. CDR3 region: CASSPLGTGAPSEQFF. Full variable domain (missing parts from reference TRBV18 and TRBJ2-1): NAGVMQNPRHLVRRRGQEARLRCSPMKGHSHVYWYRQLPEEGLKFMVYLQKENIIDESGMPKERFSAEFPKEGPSILRIQQVVRGDSAAYFCASSPLGTGAPSEQFFGPGTRLTVL.

V is TRBV7-7 and J is TRBJ2-5; the D call from TCRdb, TRBD1, cannot be confirmed without DNA. CDR1 SSHAT and CDR2 FNYEAQ come from the germline V gene (reference sequence). The CDR3 is made up of 15 amino acids. This CDR3 is CASSLVSTGLETQYF.

The chain joins TRBV7-8 to TRBJ1-5; TCRdb's assignment of TRBD1 cannot be checked, as there is no DNA. The CDR3 length is 15 residues. Germline CDR1 and CDR2: SGHVS and FQNEAQ. The CDR3 spells CASSLVDRGNQPQHF.